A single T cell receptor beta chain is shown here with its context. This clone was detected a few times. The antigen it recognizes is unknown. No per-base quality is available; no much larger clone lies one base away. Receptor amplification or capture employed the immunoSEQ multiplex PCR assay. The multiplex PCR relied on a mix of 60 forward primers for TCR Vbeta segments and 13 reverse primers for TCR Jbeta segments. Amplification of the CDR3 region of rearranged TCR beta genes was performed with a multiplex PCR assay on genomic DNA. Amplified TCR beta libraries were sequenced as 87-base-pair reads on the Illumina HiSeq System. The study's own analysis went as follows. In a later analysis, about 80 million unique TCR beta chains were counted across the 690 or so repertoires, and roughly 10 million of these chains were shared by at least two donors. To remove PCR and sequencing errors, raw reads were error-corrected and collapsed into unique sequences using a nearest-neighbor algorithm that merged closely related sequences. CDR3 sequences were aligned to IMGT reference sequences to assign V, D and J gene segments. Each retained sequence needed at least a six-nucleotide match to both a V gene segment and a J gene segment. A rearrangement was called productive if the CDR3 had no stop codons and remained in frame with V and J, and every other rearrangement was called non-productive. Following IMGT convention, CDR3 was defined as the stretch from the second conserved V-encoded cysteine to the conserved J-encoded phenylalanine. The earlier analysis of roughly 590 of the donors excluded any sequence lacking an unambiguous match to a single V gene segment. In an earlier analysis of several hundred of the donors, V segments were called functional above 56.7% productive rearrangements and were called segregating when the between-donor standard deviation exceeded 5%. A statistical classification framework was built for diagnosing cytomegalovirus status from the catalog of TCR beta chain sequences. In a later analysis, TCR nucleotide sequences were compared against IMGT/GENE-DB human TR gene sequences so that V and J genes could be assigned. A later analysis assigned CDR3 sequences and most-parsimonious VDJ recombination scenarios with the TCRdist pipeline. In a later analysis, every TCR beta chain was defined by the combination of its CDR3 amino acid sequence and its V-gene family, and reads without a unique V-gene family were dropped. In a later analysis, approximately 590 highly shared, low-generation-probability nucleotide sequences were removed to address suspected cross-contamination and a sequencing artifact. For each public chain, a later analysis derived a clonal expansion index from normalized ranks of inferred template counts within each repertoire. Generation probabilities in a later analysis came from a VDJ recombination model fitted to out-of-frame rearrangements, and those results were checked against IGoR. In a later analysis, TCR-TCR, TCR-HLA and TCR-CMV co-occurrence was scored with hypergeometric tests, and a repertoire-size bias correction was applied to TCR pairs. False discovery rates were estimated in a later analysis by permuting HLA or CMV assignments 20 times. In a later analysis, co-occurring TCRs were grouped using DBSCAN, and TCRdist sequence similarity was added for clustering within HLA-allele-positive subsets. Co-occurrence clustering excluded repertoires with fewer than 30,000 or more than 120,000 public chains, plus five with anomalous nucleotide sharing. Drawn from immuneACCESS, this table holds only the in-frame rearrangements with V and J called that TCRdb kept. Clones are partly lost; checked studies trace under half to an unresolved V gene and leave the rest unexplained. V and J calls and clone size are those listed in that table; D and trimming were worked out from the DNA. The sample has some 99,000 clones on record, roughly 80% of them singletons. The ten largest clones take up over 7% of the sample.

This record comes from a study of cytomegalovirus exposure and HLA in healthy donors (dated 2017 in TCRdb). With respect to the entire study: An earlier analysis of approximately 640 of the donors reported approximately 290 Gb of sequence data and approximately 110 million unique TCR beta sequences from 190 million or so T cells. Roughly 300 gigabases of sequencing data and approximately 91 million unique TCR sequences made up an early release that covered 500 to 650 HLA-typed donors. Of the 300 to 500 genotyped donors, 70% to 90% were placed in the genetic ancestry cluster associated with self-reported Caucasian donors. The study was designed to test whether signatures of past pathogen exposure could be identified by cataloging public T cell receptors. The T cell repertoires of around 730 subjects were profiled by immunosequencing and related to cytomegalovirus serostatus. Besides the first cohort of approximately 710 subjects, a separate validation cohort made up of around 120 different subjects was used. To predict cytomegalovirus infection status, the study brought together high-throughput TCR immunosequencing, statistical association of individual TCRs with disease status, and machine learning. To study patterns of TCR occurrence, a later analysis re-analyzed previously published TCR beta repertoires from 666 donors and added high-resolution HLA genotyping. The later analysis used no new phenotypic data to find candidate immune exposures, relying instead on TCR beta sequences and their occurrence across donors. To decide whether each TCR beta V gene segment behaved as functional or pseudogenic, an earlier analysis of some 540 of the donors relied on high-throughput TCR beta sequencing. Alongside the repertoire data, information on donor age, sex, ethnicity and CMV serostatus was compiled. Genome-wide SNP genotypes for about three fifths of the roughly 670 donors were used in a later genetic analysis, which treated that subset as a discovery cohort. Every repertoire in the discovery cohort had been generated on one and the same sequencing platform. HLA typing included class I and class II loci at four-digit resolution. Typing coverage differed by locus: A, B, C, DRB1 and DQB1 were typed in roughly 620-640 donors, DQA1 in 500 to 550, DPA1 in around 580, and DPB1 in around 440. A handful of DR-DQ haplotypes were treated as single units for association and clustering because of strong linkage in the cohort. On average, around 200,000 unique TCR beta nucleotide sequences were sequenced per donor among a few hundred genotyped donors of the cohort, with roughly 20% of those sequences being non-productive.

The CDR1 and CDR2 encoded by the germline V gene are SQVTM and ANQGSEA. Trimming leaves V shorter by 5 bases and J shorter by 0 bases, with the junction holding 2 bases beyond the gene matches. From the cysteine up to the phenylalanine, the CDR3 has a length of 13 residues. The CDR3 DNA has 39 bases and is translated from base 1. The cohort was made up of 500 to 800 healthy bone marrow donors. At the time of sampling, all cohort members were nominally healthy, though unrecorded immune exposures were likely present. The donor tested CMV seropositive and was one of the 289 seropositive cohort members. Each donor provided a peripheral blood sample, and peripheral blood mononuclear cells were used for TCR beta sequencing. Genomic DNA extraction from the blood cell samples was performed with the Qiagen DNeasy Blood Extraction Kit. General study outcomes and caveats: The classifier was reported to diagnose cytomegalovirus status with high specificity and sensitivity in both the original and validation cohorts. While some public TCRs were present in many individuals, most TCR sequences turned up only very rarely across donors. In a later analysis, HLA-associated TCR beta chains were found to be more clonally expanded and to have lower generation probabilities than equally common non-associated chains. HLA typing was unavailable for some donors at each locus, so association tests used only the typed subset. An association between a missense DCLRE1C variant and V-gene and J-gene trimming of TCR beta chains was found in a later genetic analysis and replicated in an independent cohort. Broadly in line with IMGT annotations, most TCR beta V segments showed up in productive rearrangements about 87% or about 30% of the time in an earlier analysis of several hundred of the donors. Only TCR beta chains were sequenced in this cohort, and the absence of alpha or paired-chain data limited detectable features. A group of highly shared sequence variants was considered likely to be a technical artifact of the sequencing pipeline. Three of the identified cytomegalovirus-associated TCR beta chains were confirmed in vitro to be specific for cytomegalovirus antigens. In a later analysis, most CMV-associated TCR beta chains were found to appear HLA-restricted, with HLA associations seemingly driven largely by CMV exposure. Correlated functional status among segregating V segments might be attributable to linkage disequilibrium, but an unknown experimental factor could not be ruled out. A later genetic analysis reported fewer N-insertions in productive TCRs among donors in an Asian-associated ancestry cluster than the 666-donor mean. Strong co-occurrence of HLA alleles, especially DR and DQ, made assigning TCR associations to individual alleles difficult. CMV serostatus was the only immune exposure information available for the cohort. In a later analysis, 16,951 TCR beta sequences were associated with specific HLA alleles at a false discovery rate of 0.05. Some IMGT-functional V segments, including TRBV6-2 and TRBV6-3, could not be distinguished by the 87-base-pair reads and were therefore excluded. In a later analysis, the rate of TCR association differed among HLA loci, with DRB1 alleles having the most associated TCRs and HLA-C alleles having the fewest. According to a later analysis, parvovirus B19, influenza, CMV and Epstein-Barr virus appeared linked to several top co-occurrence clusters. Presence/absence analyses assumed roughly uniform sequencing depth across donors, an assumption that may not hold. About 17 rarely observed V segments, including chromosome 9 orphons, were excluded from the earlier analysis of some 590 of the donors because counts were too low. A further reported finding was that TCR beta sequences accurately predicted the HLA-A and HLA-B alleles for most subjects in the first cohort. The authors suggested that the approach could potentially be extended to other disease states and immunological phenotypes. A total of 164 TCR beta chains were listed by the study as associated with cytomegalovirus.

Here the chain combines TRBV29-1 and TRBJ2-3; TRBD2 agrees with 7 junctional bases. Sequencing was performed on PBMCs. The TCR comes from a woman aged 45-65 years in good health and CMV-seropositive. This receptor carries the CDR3 CSVRTRSTDTQYF. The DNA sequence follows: TGCAGCGTTCGGACTAGGAGCACAGATACGCAGTATTTT.